This T cell receptor beta chain was identified in a study of cytomegalovirus exposure and HLA in healthy donors. Whole-study context: Some 85 million unique TCRs, all from HLA-typed donors, were included in an early release of the data. Study-wide points: According to an earlier analysis, most TCR beta V segments yielded productive rearrangements about 90% or about 30% of the time.

To note about this clone: What it recognizes is unknown.

Whereas donors were nominally healthy upon sampling, unrecorded immune exposures were probable. PCR was performed using 60 Vbeta and 13 Jbeta primers. The protocol was immunoSEQ multiplex PCR, while the TCRdb copy is restricted to in-frame clones and leaves out a portion. The sample has roughly 120,000 clones; about three quarters are singletons. With 4 bases removed from V and 0 bases from J, the gap between germline ends came to 7 bases. From germline, CDR1 is SGHTA and CDR2 FQGTGA. There are 15 residues in the CDR3. The sequence was collected from a man between 60 and 75 years old in good health and CMV-seropositive. V is TRBV7-3 and J is TRBJ2-6, with no clear D. Sequencing was carried out using PBMCs. This chain's CDR3 is CASSSKSSGANVLTF. The CDR3 DNA follows: TGTGCCAGCAGCTCCAAGAGCTCTGGGGCCAACGTCCTGACTTTC.